The present T cell receptor (beta chain) was sequenced within a study of T-cell memory formation after mild COVID-19. At the level of the study: Largely, the TCR clusters proved donor specific.

As for this clonotype: What it recognizes is unknown.

TCRdb reprocessed the 5' RACE reads with MiXCR, giving one entry per CDR3 protein. Here the sample spans under 550,000 distinct CDR3 sequences, roughly 18% being singletons. The V and J ends lost 6 bases and 2 bases respectively, with 24 bases between them. The CDR3 spans 18 residues. Per germline, CDR1 SGHRS and CDR2 YFSETQ. Overall study findings and caveats: CD4/CD8 balance held among clones contracting day 15 to 85, and later expanders leaned CD4+. Of the contracting clones, CD4+ ones lay mainly in CM and EM, and CD8+ ones in EMRA. Specificity for SARS-CoV-2 was not confirmed among the second-wave clones peaking on day 37.

This chain links TRBV5-1 with TRBJ1-5, with D uncertain. Sequenced: PBMCs or a T cell subset sorted from them (not recorded which). This sequence originates from a man younger than 30 who had mild COVID-19 (a few samples of this study predate the infection). Cell type and time point are not known. The CDR3 nucleotides are TGCGCCAGCAATTCGGGTTCGCTCGCGGTGGTGGGCAATCAGCCCCAGCATTTT. This gives the protein CASNSGSLAVVGNQPQHF. Supplemented by reference TRBV5-1 and TRBJ1-5, the full variable domain reads KAGVTQTPRYLIKTRGQQVTLSCSPISGHRSVSWYQQTPGQGLQFLFEYFSETQRNKGNFPGRFSGRQFSNSRSEMNVSTLELGDSALYLCASNSGSLAVVGNQPQHFGDGTRLSIL.